The source of this T cell receptor beta chain is a study of T cell responses to AZD1222 COVID-19 vaccine. The table came from immunoSEQ multiplex PCR; TCRdb's copy has only in-frame clones and leaves some out. This sample has around 89,000 clones, with approximately 89% found just once. The germline V gene encodes CDR1 LGHDT and CDR2 YNNKEL (reference sequence). V shed 0 bases and J shed 2 bases, with 10 bases lying between them. The CDR3 runs 15 residues. This chain links TRBV3-1 (or the pseudogene TRBV3-2) with TRBJ2-5; no firm D call. The sample here was peripheral blood, taken 28 days after the second AZD1222 dose. This sequence was found in an adult who received the AZD1222 COVID-19 vaccine. The CDR3 here is CASSQDPGPQETQYF. The CDR3 bases are TGTGCCAGCAGCCAAGATCCTGGACCACAAGAGACCCAGTACTTC.